This entry describes one T cell receptor beta chain. Its antigen is not identified. This sample was included in a study of cytomegalovirus exposure and HLA in healthy donors. Whole-study findings and limits: Later work showed greater clonal expansion in HLA-associated TCR beta chains than in equally common others.

Researchers ran the PCR with 60 Vbeta and 13 Jbeta primers. Sequenced by immunoSEQ multiplex PCR; TCRdb stores in-frame clones only, minus some. The sample lists about 110,000 clones; roughly 70% were seen once. Germline V CDR1 and CDR2: SEHNR, FQNEAQ (reference sequence). V dropped 4 bases and J dropped 9 bases, with 16 bases sitting between them. The CDR3 has 14 amino acids. Each donor was nominally healthy when sampled (though unrecorded immune exposures were likely). Specimen: PBMCs. The V call is TRBV7-9, the J call TRBJ2-1, with D tentatively TRBD2 (8 bases). This TCR was recovered from a woman between 40 and 50 years old in good health and CMV-seropositive. The DNA of the CDR3 is TGTGCCAGCAGCTCAGGGGGGACTAGGGGTGAGCAGTTCTTC. Translated: CASSSGGTRGEQFF.